This T cell receptor (beta chain) stems from a study of T-cell reconstitution after alpha-beta-depleted transplantation in children. Study-wide points: The main origin of T-cell counts and diversity one year after transplant was newly produced T cells. Several hundred graft clones that had expanded were reportedly the source of alpha-beta T cells about two months after transplant. In some patients, recipient T cells and intrathymic progenitors surviving conditioning explained high day-60 diversity.

This clonotype was observed a few times. Its antigen is currently unknown. Unique molecular identifiers were built into the TCRbeta library. TCRdb used MiXCR to reprocess the PCR reads, holding one entry per CDR3 protein. The data show around 580,000 distinct CDR3 sequences, around 23% seen once. V dropped 0 bases and J dropped 4 bases, with 17 bases sitting between them. CDR3 length equals 17 residues. CDR1 is ENHRY and CDR2 is SYGVKD in the germline V gene. The sample here was PBMCs, mostly from graft donor cells, taken 360 days after TCRalphabeta/CD19-depleted stem cell transplant. The gene calls are TRBV10-3 and TRBJ2-3; D gene uncertain. The receptor was isolated from a boy younger than two who had a stem cell transplant for acute myeloid leukemia, so the T cells may come from the graft donor. CDR3 nucleotide sequence: TGTGCCATCAGTGAGTCCATATGGCAGGACGGCCCAGATACGCAGTATTTT. Its translation: CAISESIWQDGPDTQYF.